This T cell receptor beta chain was obtained from a study of blood T cell repertoires in COVID-19 (dated by TCRdb to about 2020). Looking at the study overall: Samples from collaborators originated in the United States, Italy and Spain and spanned both the acute and convalescent phases of COVID-19. Samples came from the ongoing ImmuneRACE study (first 160 participants) plus 1,254 subjects from 6 global collaborators. A de-identified subject ID, COVID-19 status, age in years and sex were almost always included in the sample metadata. The prospective study material was composed of cDNA or gDNA derived from T cells, B-cell-depleted T cells, or PBMCs. Deeply sampled blood TCRbeta repertoires from subjects exposed to, actively infected with, or recovered from COVID-19 were included in the dataset. The repertoires were made available in a free public database intended to serve as a resource for research on the immune response to SARS-CoV-2. HLA class I and class II types, where available, came from metadata supplied by the sample provider rather than from assay-based typing. What the study reported, not specific to this receptor: The amount of clinical and demographic metadata varied by source and participant and was provided uncurated.

TCRbeta CDR3 regions were amplified from genomic DNA using the immunoSEQ Assay, a bias-controlled multiplex PCR. Concerning the study's data processing: The number of nucleated cells in each sample was estimated by amplification of reference gene primers within the assay. To quantify the absolute abundance of each unique TCRbeta CDR3 rearrangement, sequence reads were collapsed and filtered. Productive Simpson clonality was computed per sample as the square root of Simpson's diversity index over productive rearrangements. Held by TCRdb, this immuneACCESS table contains in-frame sequences only and omits some clones. Under half of the omission traces to an unresolved V gene where checked; the cause of the rest is unknown. V and J calls and clone size come straight from that table; D and trimming were deduced from the DNA. In all, the sample holds about 200,000 clones, and roughly 80% of those were seen once. Around 5.1% of the sample lies in the top ten.

Each collaborating institution followed its own protocols to collect whole blood in K2EDTA tubes. Collaborator samples were shipped for TCRbeta analysis as frozen whole blood, isolated PBMCs, or DNA extracted from either sample type. The germline V gene specifies MDHEN as CDR1 and SYDVKM as CDR2. The CDR3 sequence holds 13 residues, the cysteine and phenylalanine included. CDR3 DNA is the only sequence kept; it has 39 bases, read in frame from the first base. Trimming costs V 3 bases and J 1 base, and their ends lie 6 bases apart. Regarding this clone: Its antigen is not yet known. Base qualities are not at hand, and no much larger clone is one base apart.

This clonotype was sampled from a woman in her 70s with acute or convalescent COVID-19. In this chain, TRBV28 is recombined with TRBJ1-1, with the D segment identity uncertain. The material sequenced was peripheral blood. The nucleotide sequence reads as follows: TGTGCCAGCAGTTTGACATCGAACACTGAAGCTTTCTTT. This gives the protein CASSLTSNTEAFF. Reference TRBV28 and TRBJ1-1 proteins supply the regions before and after the CDR3; the full variable domain is: DVKVTQSSRYLVKRTGEKVFLECVQDMDHENMFWYRQDPGLGLRLIYFSYDVKMKEKGDIPEGYSVSREKKERFSLILESASTNQTSMYLCASSLTSNTEAFFGQGTRLTVV.